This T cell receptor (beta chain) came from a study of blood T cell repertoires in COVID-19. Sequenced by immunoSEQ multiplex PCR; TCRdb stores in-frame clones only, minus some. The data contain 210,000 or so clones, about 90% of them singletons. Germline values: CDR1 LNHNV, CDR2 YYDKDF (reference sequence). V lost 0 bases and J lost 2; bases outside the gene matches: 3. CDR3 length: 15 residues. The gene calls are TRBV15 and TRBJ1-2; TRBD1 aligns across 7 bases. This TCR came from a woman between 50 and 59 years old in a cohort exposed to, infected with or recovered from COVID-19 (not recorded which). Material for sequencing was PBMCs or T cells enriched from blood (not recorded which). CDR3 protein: CATSREGTANYGYTF. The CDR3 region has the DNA TGTGCCACCAGCAGAGAAGGGACAGCAAACTATGGCTACACCTTC.